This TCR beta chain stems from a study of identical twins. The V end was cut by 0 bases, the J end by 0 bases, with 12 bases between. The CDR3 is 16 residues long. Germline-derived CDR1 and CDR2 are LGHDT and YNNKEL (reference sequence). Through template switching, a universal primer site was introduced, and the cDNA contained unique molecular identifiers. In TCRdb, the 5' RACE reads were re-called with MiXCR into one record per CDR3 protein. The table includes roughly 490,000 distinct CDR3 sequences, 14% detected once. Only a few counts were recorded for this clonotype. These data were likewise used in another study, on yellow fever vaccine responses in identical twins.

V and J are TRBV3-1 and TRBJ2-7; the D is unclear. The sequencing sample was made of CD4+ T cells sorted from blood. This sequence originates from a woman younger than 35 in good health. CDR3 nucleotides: TGTGCCAGCAGCCAAGATCTTGAGCTCCCCTCCTACGAGCAGTACTTC. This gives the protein CASSQDLELPSYEQYF.